Presented here are 31 T cell receptor beta chains from one specimen sequenced in a study of T-cell reconstitution after alpha-beta-depleted transplantation in children. Construction of the TCRbeta library involved unique molecular identifiers. TCRdb ran MiXCR on the PCR reads and lists one entry per CDR3 protein. The data contain about 540,000 distinct CDR3 sequences, about a sixth of them seen just once; the ten biggest clones take up roughly 3.3%. Sequencing used PBMCs from the stem cell graft donor, obtained from the stem cell graft. The receptors stem from a human donor who donated a stem cell graft to a child with acute lymphoblastic leukemia.

This clonotype was picked up a small number of times. The chain joins TRBV25-1 to TRBJ1-1, with D unclear. V was shortened by 3 bases and J by 8 bases, with 16 bases between the two germline ends. This CDR3 has 14 amino acids. Looked up from germline, CDR1 is MGHDK and CDR2 is SYGVNS. The CDR3 region has the DNA TGTGCCAGCAGTGATTGGCCCCGACCGACCGAAGCTTTCTTT. It translates to CASSDWPRPTEAFF.

The chain carries TRBV30 and TRBJ2-2; maybe TRBD1 (5 bases). V lost 3 bases, J lost 6 bases, and 14 bases lay in between. The CDR3 has 14 residues. Per germline, CDR1 GTSNPN and CDR2 SVGIG (reference sequence). CDR3 in amino acids: CAWRGAGPPGELFF. The CDR3 bases are TGTGCCTGGAGAGGTGCAGGGCCACCCGGGGAGCTGTTTTTT.

The chain couples TRBV6-4 to TRBJ2-1; the match to TRBD1 covers 10 bases. Germline lookup yields CDR1 MRHNA and CDR2 SNTAGT. With V trimmed by 0 bases and J by 7 bases, 6 bases remained unmatched. CDR3 length: 16 amino acids. CDR3 sequence reads: CASSDSQTGGGNEQFF. CDR3 nucleotides: TGTGCCAGCAGTGACTCTCAGACAGGGGGCGGAAATGAGCAGTTCTTC.

This clonotype was counted a few times. V gene TRBV7-6 combines with J gene TRBJ2-1; D is uncertain. Trimming shortened V by 3 bases and J by 9 bases, and 9 bases separated the two germline ends. Looked up from germline, CDR1 is SGHVS and CDR2 is FNYEAQ. CDR3 size: 12 residues. The CDR3 loop reads CASSLIFGEQFF. The CDR3 nucleotides read TGTGCCAGCAGCTTGATCTTTGGTGAGCAGTTCTTC.

This chain connects TRBV7-9 to TRBJ2-1, with unresolved D. This CDR3 contains 15 residues. V was pared by 8 bases and J by 2 bases, with 16 bases between. CDR1 and CDR2 from the germline V gene are SEHNR and FQNEAQ (reference sequence). CDR3 DNA: TGTGCCAGCGGCGCCACTTGGACCACCTACAATGAGCAGTTCTTC. Translation gives CASGATWTTYNEQFF.

In the case of this clonotype: The conserved phenylalanine or tryptophan normally closing the CDR3 is absent here, so this likely arose from a read error. This chain uses TRBV5-1 with TRBJ1-3, with D tentatively TRBD1 (5 bases). CDR1 is SGHRS, CDR2 YFSETQ, per germline. V lost 2 bases and J 0 bases, leaving 15 bases between the germline ends. There are 17 residues in the CDR3. CDR3 sequence: CASSLRGTFASGNTIYL. The CDR3 DNA reads as TGCGCCAGCAGCTTAAGAGGGACTTTCGCCTCTGGAAACACCATATATTTG.

V is TRBV7-3 and J is TRBJ2-3, with 8 bases aligning to TRBD2. The germline V gene encodes CDR1 SGHTA and CDR2 FQGTGA. This CDR3 has 15 residues. V dropped 4 bases and J dropped 2; count of bases not matched to a gene: 5. This chain's CDR3 is CASSSAGAFTDTQYF. CDR3 in DNA: TGTGCCAGCAGCTCAGCGGGAGCCTTCACAGATACGCAGTATTTT.

The chain recombines TRBV12-3 or TRBV12-4 with TRBJ1-2; D is perhaps TRBD1 (6 bases). This CDR3 is built from 15 residues. V dropped 6 bases and J dropped 4 bases, with 18 bases sitting between them. Written as DNA, the CDR3 is TGTGCCAGCAGCAATCCCGGGGGGCGCGTCTATGGCTACACCTTC. Amino acid sequence: CASSNPGGRVYGYTF.

The CDR3 here is CASSPVGSAYEQYF. As DNA, the CDR3 is TGCGCCAGCAGCCCAGTCGGGAGCGCCTACGAGCAGTACTTC. The gene calls are TRBV4-1 and TRBJ2-7, with D possibly TRBD2 on 6 matching bases. CDR3 length equals 14 residues. Germline CDR1 is MGHRA and CDR2 is YSYEKL. With 4 bases removed from V and 2 bases from J, the gap between germline ends came to 12 bases.

This clonotype was counted only a few times. V is TRBV29-1 and J is TRBJ2-1; 10 bases are shared with TRBD1. Trimming cost V 4 bases and J 6 bases; bases outside gene matches: 15. Per the germline V gene, CDR1 is SQVTM and CDR2 is ANQGSEA. The CDR3 loop spans 17 amino acids. The CDR3 bases are TGCAGCGTTGGGGCACCGAAGGACAGGGGGGGTGGCAATGAGCAGTTCTTC. This codes for CSVGAPKDRGGGNEQFF.

The rearrangement joins TRBV5-1 to TRBJ2-7; TRBD1 agrees at 9 bases. J was trimmed by 7 bases and V by 4 bases; bases with no gene match: 9. The V gene's germline CDR1 is SGHRS and CDR2 YFSETQ. The CDR3 loop spans 14 amino acids. The CDR3 DNA follows: TGCGCCAGCAGCGTGGGACAGGGAGTAGGGGAGCAGTACTTC. This sequence encodes CASSVGQGVGEQYF. Looking up the rest from reference TRBV5-1 and TRBJ2-7 gives the full variable domain: KAGVTQTPRYLIKTRGQQVTLSCSPISGHRSVSWYQQTPGQGLQFLFEYFSETQRNKGNFPGRFSGRQFSNSRSEMNVSTLELGDSALYLCASSVGQGVGEQYFGPGTRLTVT.

V is TRBV6-6 and J is TRBJ2-7; D tentatively reads TRBD1 or TRBD2 (5 bases each). Germline V gives CDR1 MNHNY, CDR2 SVGAGI (reference sequence). This CDR3 contains 13 residues. The germline V and J ends were trimmed by 2 bases and 6 bases, with 11 bases remaining between them. CDR3 coding DNA: TGTGCCAGCAGTTACAAGGGGAGTAGCGAGCAGTACTTC. This gives the protein CASSYKGSSEQYF.

This clonotype was observed a handful of times. In DNA form, the CDR3 reads TGTGCCGCGGTGGCGGGAGTCCTTGAGCAGTTCTTC. This encodes CAAVAGVLEQFF. The chain carries TRBV25-1 and TRBJ2-1; TRBD2 matches 7 bases. The V gene end was trimmed by 11 bases and the J gene end by 9 bases; junction bases not matched to a gene: 10. CDR3 length equals 12 residues. Germline CDR1 is MGHDK and CDR2 is SYGVNS.

A few counts support this clonotype. The chain recombines TRBV20-1 with TRBJ2-2; D may be TRBD2 (5 bases). CDR1 and CDR2 from the germline V gene are DFQATT and SNEGSKA (reference sequence). The ends were cut back, 3 bases at V and 6 bases at J, with 17 bases in the middle. This CDR3 region has 15 residues. The CDR3 DNA sequence: TGCAGTGCTAGCCGGTCTGGACTGGGTGCCGGGGAGCTGTTTTTT. This codes for CSASRSGLGAGELFF.

This chain joins TRBV15 and TRBJ1-5; perhaps TRBD1 as D (6 bases). Germline-derived CDR1 and CDR2 are LNHNV and YYDKDF (reference sequence). The V end was cut by 2 bases, the J end by 1 base, with 12 bases between. CDR3 length: 16 amino acids. CDR3 in amino acids: CATSRNGGPSNQPQHF. Here the CDR3 DNA reads TGTGCCACCAGCAGAAATGGGGGCCCCAGCAATCAGCCCCAGCATTTT. Together with reference TRBV15 and TRBJ1-5, the CDR3 gives the full variable domain: DAMVIQNPRYQVTQFGKPVTLSCSQTLNHNVMYWYQQKSSQAPKLLFHYYDKDFNNEADTPDNFQSRRPNTSFCFLDIRSPGLGDTAMYLCATSRNGGPSNQPQHFGDGTRLSIL.

V is TRBV29-1 and J is TRBJ1-3; TRBD1 aligns across 7 bases. V gave up 4 bases and J gave up 2 bases; unmatched junction bases: 2. Germline CDR1 is SQVTM and CDR2 is ANQGSEA. This CDR3 is 13 amino acids long. CDR3 nucleotide sequence: TGCAGCGTTGCGCAGGGGGCTGGAAACACCATATATTTT. Encoded protein: CSVAQGAGNTIYF.

This clonotype was detected ten times or more. At one end the junction does not follow the germline gene, possibly because of a read error. This chain links TRBV5-1 with TRBJ1-2; 10 nucleotides align to TRBD1. The CDR3 contains 14 residues. Germline loops: CDR1 SGHRS, CDR2 YFSETQ. DNA for the CDR3: TGTGCCAGCAGCTTAGGGACAGGGGACTATGGCTACACCTTC. Translating gives CASSLGTGDYGYTF.

The rearrangement links TRBV19 to TRBJ1-1; D possibly corresponds to TRBD1 (5 bases). Germline assignment: CDR1 LNHDA and CDR2 SQIVND (reference sequence). The CDR3 consists of 14 residues. The V and J ends lost 0 bases and 5 bases respectively, with 10 bases between them. The CDR3 nucleotides read TGTGCCAGTAGTATAGAAGGGGCCTCGACTGAAGCTTTCTTT. Encoded protein: CASSIEGASTEAFF.

This clonotype was seen a few times. The rearrangement joins TRBV29-1 to TRBJ2-7; 8 bases are shared with TRBD1. After removal of 2 bases from V and 1 base from J, the junction contained 1 base not matched to a gene. The V gene's germline CDR1 is SQVTM and CDR2 ANQGSEA. The length of the CDR3 is 13 residues. The CDR3 reads CSVETGGSYEQYF. The DNA for the CDR3 is TGCAGCGTTGAAACAGGGGGTTCCTACGAGCAGTACTTC.

The sample holds many counts of this clonotype. The gene calls are TRBV5-6 and TRBJ2-3; D possibly corresponds to TRBD2 (5 bases). The CDR3 sequence is 14 residues long. With 4 bases removed from V and 4 bases from J, the gap between germline ends came to 13 bases. In germline, CDR1 is SGHDT, CDR2 YYEEEE. The CDR3 sequence: CASSRGLMADTQYF. CDR3 sequence (DNA): TGTGCCAGCAGCAGAGGACTGATGGCAGATACGCAGTATTTT.

This clonotype was observed a few times. The rearrangement links TRBV12-3 or TRBV12-4 to TRBJ2-4; 8 positions match TRBD2. The CDR3 consists of 16 residues. With 3 bases clipped from V and 4 bases from J, the junction kept 8 bases outside the gene matches. In DNA form, the CDR3 reads TGTGCCAGCAGTTTCAGGCTAGCGGGTACGAAAAACATTCAGTACTTC. This translates into CASSFRLAGTKNIQYF.

The genes are TRBV18 and TRBJ1-3; D may be TRBD1 (6 bases). Between the trimmed V and J ends, which lost 3 bases and 0 bases, there was a span of 15 bases. There are 17 residues in the CDR3. In germline, CDR1 is KGHSH, CDR2 LQKENI. The CDR3 protein is CASSPRQASNSGNTIYF. The DNA for the CDR3 is TGTGCCAGCTCACCCCGACAGGCCTCTAACTCTGGAAACACCATATATTTT.

This clonotype was counted a few times. The chain joins TRBV20-1 to TRBJ1-4; 7 bases align to TRBD1. V was pared by 1 base and J by 5 bases, with 10 bases of the junction left unmatched. Germline V gives CDR1 DFQATT, CDR2 SNEGSKA (reference sequence). The CDR3 is 16 residues long. CDR3 nucleotide sequence: TGCAGTGCTAGAGGGGAGGGGTACAGGGGAAATGAAAAACTGTTTTTT. It translates to CSARGEGYRGNEKLFF.

The chain carries TRBV7-9 and TRBJ2-1; 11 bases line up with TRBD2. With V trimmed by 1 base and J by 5 bases, 4 bases remained unmatched. The CDR3 has 16 amino acids. Germline CDR1 and CDR2: SEHNR and FQNEAQ (reference sequence). The CDR3 DNA reads as TGTGCCAGCAGCTTAGGACTAGCGGGAAGTCACAATGAGCAGTTCTTC. Protein: CASSLGLAGSHNEQFF. Combining the CDR3 with reference TRBV7-9 and TRBJ2-1 gives the whole variable domain DTGVSQNPRHKITKRGQNVTFRCDPISEHNRLYWYRQTLGQGPEFLTYFQNEAQLEKSRLLSDRFSAERPKGSFSTLEIQRTEQGDSAMYLCASSLGLAGSHNEQFFGPGTRLTVL.

This clonotype was counted a few times. The chain links TRBV5-1 to TRBJ2-1, with 13 bases matching TRBD2. J was trimmed by 7 bases and V by 7 bases; bases with no gene match: 11. The CDR3 contains 16 residues. Looked up from germline, CDR1 is SGHRS and CDR2 is YFSETQ. DNA of the CDR3: TGCGCCAGCGCCGCGGGGGGGACTAGCGGGAATAATGAGCAGTTCTTC. This codes for CASAAGGTSGNNEQFF.

V and J are TRBV24-1 and TRBJ2-1; the D gene is possibly TRBD2 (6 bases). CDR3 length: 15 residues. CDR1 KGHDR and CDR2 SFDVKD come from the germline V gene. Deletions cut 0 bases from V and 6 bases from J, with 11 bases between. Here the CDR3 reads CATSDLTSWTNEQFF. The CDR3 DNA reads as TGTGCCACCAGTGATTTGACTAGCTGGACCAATGAGCAGTTCTTC.

This clonotype came up a few times. The chain carries TRBV11-3 and TRBJ2-2; D is unclear. CDR1 is SGHNT, CDR2 YENEEA, per germline. The CDR3 has 13 amino acids. Trimming left V 6 bases short and J 1 base short, with 6 bases between. CDR3 nucleotide sequence: TGTGCCAGCAGTACAGTGAACACCGGGGAGCTGTTTTTT. Translating it yields CASSTVNTGELFF.

This clonotype was observed a handful of times. The rearrangement joins TRBV30 to TRBJ2-7, with 10 bases fitting TRBD1. Germline values: CDR1 GTSNPN, CDR2 SVGIG (reference sequence). V shed 5 bases, J shed 3 bases, and the junction held 7 bases outside the gene matches. The length of the CDR3 is 14 residues. The CDR3 loop reads CAWDPGTGDYEQYF. The CDR3 DNA reads as TGTGCCTGGGATCCCGGGACAGGGGACTACGAGCAGTACTTC.

The DNA of the CDR3 is TGTGCCACCGGGGACCACTCCTACGAGCAGTACTTC. Translating it yields CATGDHSYEQYF. V usage is TRBV15 and J usage is TRBJ2-7; D is tentatively TRBD1 or TRBD2 (5 bases each). Germline V CDR1 and CDR2: LNHNV, YYDKDF (reference sequence). Trimming left V 8 bases short and J 0 bases short, with 8 bases between. This CDR3 region has 12 residues.

With respect to this clonotype: A read error may produce the germline difference seen at one junction end. The chain is built from TRBV6-4 and TRBJ2-3, with D tentatively TRBD1 (6 bases). Looked up from germline, CDR1 is MRHNA and CDR2 is SNTAGT. The CDR3 totals 13 residues. CDR3: CASSEQGPDTQYF. The CDR3 nucleotides are TGTGCCAGTAGTGAACAGGGCCCAGATACGCAGTATTTT.

This clonotype was counted ten times or more. The chain is built from TRBV29-1 and TRBJ2-5, with D perhaps TRBD2 (5 bases). CDR1 SQVTM and CDR2 ANQGSEA come from the germline V gene. The CDR3 extends over 15 amino acids. V was pared by 5 bases and J by 2 bases, with 18 bases between. The CDR3 loop reads CSVHPNGGLQETQYF. For the CDR3, the DNA is TGCAGCGTTCACCCAAACGGAGGCTTACAAGAGACCCAGTACTTC.